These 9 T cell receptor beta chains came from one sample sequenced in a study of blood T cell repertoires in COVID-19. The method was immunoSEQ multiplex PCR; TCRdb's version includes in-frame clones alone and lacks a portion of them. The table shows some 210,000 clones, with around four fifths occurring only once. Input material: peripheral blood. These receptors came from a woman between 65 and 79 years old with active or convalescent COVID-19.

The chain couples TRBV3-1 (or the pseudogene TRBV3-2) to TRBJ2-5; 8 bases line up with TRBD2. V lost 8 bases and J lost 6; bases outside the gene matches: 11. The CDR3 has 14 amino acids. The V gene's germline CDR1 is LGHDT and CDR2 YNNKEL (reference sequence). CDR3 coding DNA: TGTGCCAGCCTCAAAAGCGGGAGTCGAAAGACCCAGTACTTC. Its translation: CASLKSGSRKTQYF.

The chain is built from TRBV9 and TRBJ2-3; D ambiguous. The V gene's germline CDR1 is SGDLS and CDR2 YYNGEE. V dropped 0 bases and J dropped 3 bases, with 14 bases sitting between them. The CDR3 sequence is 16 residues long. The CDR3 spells CASSVVGGGSTDTQYF. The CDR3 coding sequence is TGTGCCAGCAGCGTAGTAGGCGGCGGTTCGACAGATACGCAGTATTTT.

CDR3 loop: CASSDRLQPQHF. The CDR3 nucleotides read TGTGCCAGCAGTGATCGGTTACAGCCCCAGCATTTT. The chain recombines TRBV6-1 with TRBJ1-5; D uncertain. This CDR3 spans 12 amino acids. CDR1 MNHNS and CDR2 SASEGT come from the germline V gene. V lost 3 bases to trimming and J lost 7 bases, with 7 bases between them.

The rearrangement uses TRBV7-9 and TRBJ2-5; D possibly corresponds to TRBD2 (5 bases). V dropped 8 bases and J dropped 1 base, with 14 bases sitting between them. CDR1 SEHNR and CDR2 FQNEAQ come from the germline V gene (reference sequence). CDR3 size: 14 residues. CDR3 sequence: CASSEGGFQETQYF. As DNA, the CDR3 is TGTGCCAGCTCCGAGGGCGGATTCCAAGAGACCCAGTACTTC.

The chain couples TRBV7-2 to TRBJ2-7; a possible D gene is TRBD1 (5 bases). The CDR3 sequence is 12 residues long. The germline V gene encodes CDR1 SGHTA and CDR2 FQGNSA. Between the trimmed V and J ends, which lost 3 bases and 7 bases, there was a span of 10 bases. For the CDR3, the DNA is TGTGCCAGCAGCTTCCTTAACAGGGAGCAGTACTTC. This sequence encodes CASSFLNREQYF.

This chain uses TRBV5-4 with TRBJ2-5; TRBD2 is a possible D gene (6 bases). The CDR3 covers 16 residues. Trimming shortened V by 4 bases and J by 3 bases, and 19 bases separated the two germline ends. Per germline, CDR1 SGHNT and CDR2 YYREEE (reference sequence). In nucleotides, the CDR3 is TGTGCCAGCAGCCAAAACCCGGCGGGGCAGAAAGAGACCCAGTACTTC. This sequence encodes CASSQNPAGQKETQYF. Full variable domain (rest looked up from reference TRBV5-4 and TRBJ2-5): ETGVTQSPTHLIKTRGQQVTLRCSSQSGHNTVSWYQQALGQGPQFIFQYYREEENGRGNFPPRFSGLQFPNYSSELNVNALELDDSALYLCASSQNPAGQKETQYFGPGTRLLVL.

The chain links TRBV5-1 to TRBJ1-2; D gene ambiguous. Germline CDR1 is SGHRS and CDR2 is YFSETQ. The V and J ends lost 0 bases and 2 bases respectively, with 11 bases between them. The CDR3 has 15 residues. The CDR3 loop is CASSLVSDMNYGYTF. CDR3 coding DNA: TGCGCCAGCAGCTTGGTTTCAGACATGAACTATGGCTACACCTTC.

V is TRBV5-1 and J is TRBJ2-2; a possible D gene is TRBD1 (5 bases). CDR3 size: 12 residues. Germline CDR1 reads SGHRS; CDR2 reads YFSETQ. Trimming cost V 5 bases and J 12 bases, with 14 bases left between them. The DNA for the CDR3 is TGCGCCAGCAGGTCAGGGTTCGCCAAGCTGTTTTTT. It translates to CASRSGFAKLFF.

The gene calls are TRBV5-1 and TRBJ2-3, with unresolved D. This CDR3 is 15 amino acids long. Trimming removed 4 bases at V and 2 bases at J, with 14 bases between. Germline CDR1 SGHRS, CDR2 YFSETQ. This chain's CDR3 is CASSAGGVNTDTQYF. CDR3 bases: TGCGCCAGCAGCGCCGGTGGAGTCAACACAGATACGCAGTATTTT.